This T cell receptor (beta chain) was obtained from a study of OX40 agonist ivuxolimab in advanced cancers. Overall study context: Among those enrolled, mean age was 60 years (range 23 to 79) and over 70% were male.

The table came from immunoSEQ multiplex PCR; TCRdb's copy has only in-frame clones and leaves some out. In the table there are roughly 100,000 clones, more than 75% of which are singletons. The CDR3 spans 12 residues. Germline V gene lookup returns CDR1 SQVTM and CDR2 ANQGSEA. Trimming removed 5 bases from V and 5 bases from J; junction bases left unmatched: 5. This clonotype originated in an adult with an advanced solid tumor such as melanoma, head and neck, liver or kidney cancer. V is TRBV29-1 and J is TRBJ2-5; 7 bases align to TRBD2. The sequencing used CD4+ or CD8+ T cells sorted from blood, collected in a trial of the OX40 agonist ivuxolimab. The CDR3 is CSVLQGGETQYF. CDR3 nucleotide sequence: TGCAGCGTTCTCCAGGGAGGGGAGACCCAGTACTTC.